These 11 T cell receptor beta chains came from one sample sequenced in a study of memory CD4+ T cells and cytomegalovirus serostatus. The sort gate was single viable CD3+CD4+CD8-CD45RO+ cells for memory CD4+ T cells. Some clones are missing from TCRdb's copy, which holds only in-frame ones; the method was immunoSEQ multiplex PCR. Among 60,000 to 75,000 clones listed, around 80% were seen once. The specimen sequenced was memory CD4+ T cells from blood. These TCRs come from an adult in good health and CMV-seronegative. Some clones in this sample may be carry-over from other donors' samples.

Comment on this clone: At one of its ends the junction is not consistent with the germline gene, which may arise from a read error. This chain links TRBV5-6 with TRBJ2-1; TRBD2 matches at 11 bases. The CDR3 totals 16 residues. CDR1 and CDR2 (germline): SGHDT, YYEEEE. The chain's CDR3 is CARRYTSGSTYNEQFF. The DNA for the CDR3 is TGTGCCCGCAGGTACACTAGCGGGAGCACCTACAATGAGCAGTTCTTC.

The rearrangement links TRBV28 to TRBJ2-7; 8 nucleotides agree with TRBD1. This CDR3 has 13 amino acids. Trimming cost V 5 bases and J 3 bases; bases outside gene matches: 3. Germline CDR1 and CDR2: MDHEN and SYDVKM. The CDR3 loop reads CASSNDRGYEQYF. For the CDR3, the DNA is TGTGCCAGCAGTAACGACAGGGGCTACGAGCAGTACTTC.

The V gene is TRBV2, the J gene TRBJ1-1, with 7 bases that match TRBD1. V gave up 9 bases and J gave up 5 bases; unmatched junction bases: 6. The CDR3 loop spans 12 amino acids. CDR1 and CDR2 (germline): SNHLY, FYNNEI. CDR3 protein: CARIQGRTEAFF. Written as DNA, the CDR3 is TGTGCCAGGATACAGGGGAGGACTGAAGCTTTCTTT.

A few counts support this clone. The V and J genes are TRBV20-1 and TRBJ2-3; D unclear. CDR1 is DFQATT and CDR2 is SNEGSKA in the germline V gene (reference sequence). The CDR3 runs 11 residues. V dropped 6 bases and J dropped 10 bases, with 14 bases sitting between them. CDR3 loop: CSAVFRNAQYF. In DNA, the CDR3 is TGCAGTGCCGTCTTCCGCAATGCGCAGTATTTT.

V is TRBV6-1 and J is TRBJ1-4, with D maybe TRBD1 (5 bases). V lost 6 bases to trimming and J lost 4 bases, with 12 bases between them. Germline CDR1 and CDR2: MNHNS and SASEGT. This CDR3 has 14 residues. CDR3 residues: CASRAGPNNEKLFF. DNA for the CDR3: TGTGCCAGCAGGGCGGGGCCAAATAATGAAAAACTGTTTTTT.

The table lists this clone with a few counts. The J gene is TRBJ1-6, the V gene TRBV7-2, with D maybe TRBD1 (5 bases). CDR1 SGHTA and CDR2 FQGNSA come from the germline V gene. This CDR3 is 17 amino acids long. V was clipped by 8 bases and J by 0 bases, with 17 bases between them. CDR3 protein: CASGARMGGSYNSPLHF. The CDR3 nucleotides read TGTGCCAGCGGGGCGAGGATGGGAGGCTCCTATAATTCACCCCTCCACTTT.

There are a few counts of this clone. The chain couples TRBV2 to TRBJ1-2, with 7 bases that match TRBD1. V gave up 3 bases and J gave up 7 bases; unmatched junction bases: 11. Germline V CDR1 and CDR2: SNHLY, FYNNEI. This CDR3 spans 15 amino acids. CDR3 sequence reads: CASSERGGLEGGYTF. CDR3 nucleotide sequence: TGTGCCAGCAGTGAGAGAGGGGGCCTTGAGGGTGGCTACACCTTC.

This CDR3 reads CASSSRSGSGYNEQFF. CDR3 DNA: TGTGCCAGCAGTTCCCGTAGCGGGAGTGGATACAATGAGCAGTTCTTC. The chain joins TRBV13 to TRBJ2-1; 9 bases are a match to TRBD2. Germline V gives CDR1 PRHDT, CDR2 FYEKMQ (reference sequence). V dropped 6 bases and J dropped 4; count of bases not matched to a gene: 10. The CDR3 consists of 16 residues.

The V and J genes are TRBV18 and TRBJ2-1; D not certain. Germline CDR1 KGHSH, CDR2 LQKENI. V lost 2 bases to trimming and J lost 8 bases, with 10 bases between them. This CDR3 is built from 13 residues. DNA for the CDR3: TGTGCCAGCTCACCAGAGGCTTTGGATGAGCAGTTCTTC. It codes for CASSPEALDEQFF.

The genes are TRBV7-2 and TRBJ2-5; perhaps TRBD2 as D (6 bases). V lost 4 bases and J lost 2, with 14 bases in between. The germline V gene encodes CDR1 SGHTA and CDR2 FQGNSA. This CDR3 has 15 residues. The CDR3 coding sequence is TGTGCCAGCAGCTGGCAATCAGCGGGTCAAGAGACCCAGTACTTC. Amino acid sequence: CASSWQSAGQETQYF. The variable domain in full, with the rest retrieved from reference TRBV7-2 and TRBJ2-5, is GAGVSQSPSNKVTEKGKDVELRCDPISGHTALYWYRQSLGQGLEFLIYFQGNSAPDKSGLPSDRFSAERTGGSVSTLTIQRTQQEDSAVYLCASSWQSAGQETQYFGPGTRLLVL.

Details on this clone: Other DNA sequences within the sample encode an identical CDR3. The rearrangement uses TRBV5-8 and TRBJ2-1, with D unclear. From germline, CDR1 is SGHTS and CDR2 YDEGEE. V was cut by 0 bases and J by 0 bases, with 10 bases left in between. CDR3 length: 16 amino acids. The CDR3 DNA reads TGTGCCAGCAGCTTGGCGGTCCGTAGCTCCTACAATGAGCAGTTCTTC. Encoded protein: CASSLAVRSSYNEQFF.